This T cell receptor (beta chain) appears in the sequencing data of a study of CD8 T cells in Susac syndrome. Random-hexamer reverse transcription was applied to roughly 0.5 to 1 ug RNA. It was immunoSEQ multiplex PCR that amplified TCR beta CDR3 across 54 Vbeta and 13 Jbeta. TCRdb used MiXCR to reprocess the immunoSEQ multiplex PCR reads, holding one entry per CDR3 protein. The data hold 200,000 or so distinct CDR3 sequences, with more than 90% observed a single time. This CDR3 region has 12 residues. V lost 4 bases and J lost 3, with 7 bases in between. Germline V lookup: CDR1 SQVTM, CDR2 ANQGSEA. Peripheral blood CD8+ and CD4+ T cells were profiled by TCR beta sequencing. Patients with stable or active relapsing-remitting disease, all of them treatment-naive, made up the multiple sclerosis controls. Negative isolation yielded CD8+ and CD4+ T cells; FACS enriched TEMRA cells.

The chain couples TRBV29-1 to TRBJ1-5; D uncertain. The origin of this receptor is a human donor with multiple sclerosis. Sequenced: CD4+ T cells from PBMCs. The CDR3 here is CSVGLVNQPQHF. The DNA for the CDR3 is TGCAGCGTTGGTCTGGTCAATCAGCCCCAGCATTTT.